Presented here are 18 T cell receptor beta chains from one specimen sequenced in a study of early T cells in non-severe SARS-CoV-2 infection (dated by TCRdb to the early 2020s). The library came from 5' RACE. Instrument on record: NextSeq 500. The public reads were quality trimmed at Q25 with fastp and then assembled into clones with MiXCR by TCRdb, keeping productive beta chains. Records with the same CDR3 protein are collapsed into one entry carrying the most frequent genes and DNA. The sample yields tens of thousands of distinct CDR3 sequences; 10% to 15% were counted once. The top ten hold 4% to 4.5% of the sample. The sample in question was whole blood, obtained at baseline. These receptors were obtained from an adult who was a healthcare worker with PCR-confirmed SARS-CoV-2 infection or an uninfected control (not recorded which).

The chain recombines TRBV5-5 with TRBJ2-5, with 9 positions matching TRBD2. V lost 3 bases and J lost 4; bases outside the gene matches: 7. CDR3 size: 15 residues. The germline V gene has CDR1 SGHKS and CDR2 YYEKEE (reference sequence). The CDR3 loop is CASSWGTSTGETQYF. CDR3 nucleotides: TGTGCCAGCAGCTGGGGGACTAGCACGGGAGAGACCCAGTACTTC.

This clonotype showed up many times. The rearrangement uses TRBV28 and TRBJ2-3; 7 bases agree with TRBD2. Germline-derived CDR1 and CDR2 are MDHEN and SYDVKM. This CDR3 contains 18 residues. Losses at the gene ends were 10 bases for V and 0 bases for J; bases not matched to a gene: 19. CDR3 in amino acids: CAITRSRGVTTSTDTQYF. The CDR3 DNA follows: TGTGCCATCACCAGGTCTCGGGGGGTCACAACTAGCACAGATACGCAGTATTTT.

This clonotype has just a few counts. The V and J genes are TRBV29-1 and TRBJ1-2, with 9 bases that match TRBD1. Germline V gene data show CDR1 as SQVTM and CDR2 as ANQGSEA. The CDR3 extends over 12 amino acids. The J segment lost 7 bases and the V segment lost 5 bases, leaving 5 bases of the junction unmatched. The CDR3 loop is CSVWTGDGGYTF. The CDR3 DNA is TGCAGCGTTTGGACAGGGGACGGTGGCTACACCTTC. The full variable domain, completed using reference TRBV29-1 and TRBJ1-2, is SAVISQKPSRDICQRGTSLTIQCQVDSQVTMMFWYRQQPGQSLTLIATANQGSEATYESGFVIDKFPISRPNLTFSTLTVSNMSPEDSSIYLCSVWTGDGGYTFGSGTRLTVV.

The V call is TRBV28, the J call TRBJ2-1; 8 bases map to TRBD2. Germline CDR1 is MDHEN and CDR2 is SYDVKM. The ends lost 6 bases at V and 3 bases at J; junction bases unmatched: 7. The CDR3 is 15 amino acids. In nucleotides, the CDR3 is TGTGCCAGCAGCCCGGGAGGGGCCGGCTACAATGAGCAGTTCTTC. It specifies CASSPGGAGYNEQFF.

This clonotype was counted a few times. The rearrangement uses TRBV6-5 and TRBJ2-1; D is ambiguous. V lost 2 bases and J 8 bases, leaving 4 bases between the germline ends. CDR1 and CDR2 from the germline V gene are MNHEY and SVGAGI. The length of the CDR3 is 11 residues. CDR3 region: CASSYMHEQFF. CDR3 bases: TGTGCCAGCAGTTACATGCATGAGCAGTTCTTC.

V and J are TRBV30 and TRBJ2-1, with 8 positions matching TRBD1. This CDR3 is built from 14 residues. The germline gives CDR1 GTSNPN, CDR2 SVGIG (reference sequence). The V gene end was trimmed by 2 bases and the J gene end by 5 bases; junction bases not matched to a gene: 5. DNA for the CDR3: TGTGCCTGGAGTCGGGAGACAGGGGACAATGAGCAGTTCTTC. This codes for CAWSRETGDNEQFF.

The rearrangement uses TRBV11-2 and TRBJ2-1; D gene uncertain. The CDR3 length is 17 residues. Germline loops: CDR1 SGHAT, CDR2 FQNNGV. The V end lost 6 bases, the J end lost 0 bases, and 18 bases lay between the germline ends. The CDR3 DNA reads TGTGCCAGCAGTCTCCCCCCTAATGAGGTCTCCTACAATGAGCAGTTCTTC. It yields the protein CASSLPPNEVSYNEQFF.

This clonotype was picked up a small number of times. The V and J genes are TRBV5-5 and TRBJ2-7; 10 bases agree with TRBD1. The CDR3 runs to 17 residues. The germline V gene encodes CDR1 SGHKS and CDR2 YYEKEE (reference sequence). J lost 2 bases, V lost 3 bases, and 11 bases had no gene match. CDR3 residues: CASSSRLGQGIPYEQYF. The CDR3 DNA sequence: TGTGCCAGCAGCTCACGGCTGGGACAGGGGATCCCCTACGAGCAGTACTTC.

This clonotype was counted a single time. The rearrangement joins TRBV5-1 to TRBJ1-1; 7 positions agree with TRBD1. Germline loops: CDR1 SGHRS, CDR2 YFSETQ. The ends lost 4 bases at V and 5 bases at J; junction bases unmatched: 8. The CDR3 sequence is 14 residues long. The CDR3, as DNA: TGCGCCAGCAGCGCACTACAGGGGAAGACTGAAGCTTTCTTT. Its protein product is CASSALQGKTEAFF. The full variable domain, its missing parts supplied by reference TRBV5-1 and TRBJ1-1, is KAGVTQTPRYLIKTRGQQVTLSCSPISGHRSVSWYQQTPGQGLQFLFEYFSETQRNKGNFPGRFSGRQFSNSRSEMNVSTLELGDSALYLCASSALQGKTEAFFGQGTRLTVV.

The chain has TRBV12-5 and TRBJ1-1; D gene unclear. This CDR3 comprises 13 residues. Germline V gives CDR1 LGHNT, CDR2 FRNRAP. Trimming removed 3 bases at V and 1 base at J, with 6 bases between. CDR3 sequence reads: CASGLEENTEAFF. Here the CDR3 DNA reads TGTGCTAGTGGTTTAGAGGAGAACACTGAAGCTTTCTTT.

This clonotype appeared many times. This sequence joins TRBV20-1 and TRBJ2-5; D may correspond to TRBD1 or TRBD2 (5 bases each). This CDR3 region has 13 residues. V lost 6 bases to trimming and J lost 1 base, with 12 bases between them. Germline assignment: CDR1 DFQATT and CDR2 SNEGSKA (reference sequence). The CDR3 nucleotides are TGCAGTGCAGTGGGGGACGCCCAAGAGACCCAGTACTTC. This sequence encodes CSAVGDAQETQYF.

The V and J genes are TRBV11-3 and TRBJ1-1; D may be TRBD1 (5 bases). CDR1 is SGHNT, CDR2 YENEEA, per germline. V dropped 8 bases and J dropped 0 bases, with 13 bases sitting between them. The CDR3 is 14 amino acids. CDR3 protein: CASRNRLMNTEAFF. The CDR3 region has the DNA TGTGCCAGCCGGAACAGGCTCATGAACACTGAAGCTTTCTTT.

Only a few counts were recorded for this clonotype. The rearrangement uses TRBV5-1 and TRBJ2-5; TRBD1 or TRBD2 may be the D gene (5 bases each). With 2 bases removed from V and 7 bases from J, the gap between germline ends came to 12 bases. There are 13 residues in the CDR3. Germline values: CDR1 SGHRS, CDR2 YFSETQ. This CDR3 reads CASSLQEDGTQYF. The CDR3 region has the DNA TGCGCCAGCAGCTTACAGGAGGATGGGACCCAGTACTTC.

This clonotype was observed a handful of times. The chain is built from TRBV6-1 and TRBJ1-1; D not resolved. V lost 6 bases, J lost 0 bases, and 11 bases lay in between. Germline CDR1 and CDR2: MNHNS and SASEGT. The CDR3 length is 14 residues. The CDR3 loop reads CASRRSEVNTEAFF. The CDR3, as DNA: TGTGCCAGCAGACGATCGGAAGTGAACACTGAAGCTTTCTTT.

The rearrangement joins TRBV29-1 to TRBJ1-4, with D perhaps matching TRBD1 (5 bases). The V gene lost 4 bases and the J gene lost 7 bases, with 10 bases spanning the gap. The CDR3 totals 12 residues. The germline CDR1 and CDR2 sequences are SQVTM and ANQGSEA. The CDR3 protein is CSVGRRGEKLFF. For the CDR3, the DNA is TGCAGCGTTGGCAGGAGGGGTGAAAAACTGTTTTTT.

This clonotype has at least ten counts. V is TRBV11-2 and J is TRBJ2-7, with D unclear. The CDR3 has 11 residues. V was trimmed by 4 bases and J by 4 bases, leaving 5 bases between them. Germline V CDR1 and CDR2: SGHAT, FQNNGV. CDR3 coding DNA: TGTGCCAGCAGCTACCTTTACGAGCAGTACTTC. This sequence encodes CASSYLYEQYF.

This clonotype showed up many times. The chain has TRBV19 and TRBJ2-7; D unresolved. Germline V lookup: CDR1 LNHDA, CDR2 SQIVND (reference sequence). This CDR3 is 12 amino acids long. V dropped 7 bases and J dropped 0 bases, with 7 bases sitting between them. For the CDR3, the DNA is TGTGCCAGTACATCAGCCTCCTACGAGCAGTACTTC. It translates to CASTSASYEQYF.

This clonotype occurred a few times. This sequence joins TRBV30 and TRBJ1-2; the D gene is possibly TRBD1 (6 bases). Deletions cut 2 bases from V and 4 bases from J, with 11 bases between. CDR1 and CDR2 from the germline V gene are GTSNPN and SVGIG (reference sequence). This CDR3 has 13 amino acids. CDR3 amino acids: CAWSLQGVYGYTF. The CDR3 DNA is TGTGCCTGGAGTCTACAGGGAGTCTATGGCTACACCTTC. Full variable domain (remainder filled in from reference TRBV30 and TRBJ1-2): SQTIHQWPATLVQPVGSPLSLECTVEGTSNPNLYWYRQAAGRGLQLLFYSVGIGQISSEVPQNLSASRPQDRQFILSSKKLLLSDSGFYLCAWSLQGVYGYTFGSGTRLTVV.